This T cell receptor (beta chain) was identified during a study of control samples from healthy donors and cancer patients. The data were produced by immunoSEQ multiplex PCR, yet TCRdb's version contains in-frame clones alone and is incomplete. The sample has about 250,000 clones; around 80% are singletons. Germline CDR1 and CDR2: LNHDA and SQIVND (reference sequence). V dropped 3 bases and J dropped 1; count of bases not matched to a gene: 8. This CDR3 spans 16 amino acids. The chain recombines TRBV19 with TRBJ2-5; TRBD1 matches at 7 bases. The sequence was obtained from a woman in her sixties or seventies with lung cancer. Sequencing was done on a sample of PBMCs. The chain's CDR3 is CASSIPSRDSQETQYF. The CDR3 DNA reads TGTGCCAGTAGTATCCCCTCCCGGGACAGCCAAGAGACCCAGTACTTC.